A single sample is the source of the 27 T cell receptor beta chains below, sequenced in a study of metastatic and nonmetastatic thyroid tumors. All patients were treatment-naive before thyroid surgery. From the PCR reads, TCRdb re-called clones with MiXCR. Of about 38,000 clones in the sample, less than 30% are singletons; the top ten hold under 13%. Sequenced input: blood. Every receptor here comes from a male donor with papillary thyroid cancer or a benign thyroid nodule (not recorded which). Some clones in this sample may be carry-over from other donors' samples.

There are a few counts of this clone. This chain connects TRBV28 to TRBJ2-5; no clear D gene. The CDR3 has 12 residues. The V end was cut by 10 bases, the J end by 9 bases, with 18 bases between. CDR1 MDHEN and CDR2 SYDVKM come from the germline V gene. CDR3 residues: CANTTPGEAQYF. The DNA of the CDR3 is TGTGCCAACACGACCCCCGGCGAGGCCCAGTACTTC.

This CDR3 is CASSGSLEAFF. CDR3 DNA sequence: TGTGCCAGCAGCGGTAGTCTAGAAGCTTTCTTT. The V and J genes are TRBV7-9 and TRBJ1-1; D gene unclear. V lost 5 bases to trimming and J lost 8 bases, with 9 bases between them. The CDR3 contains 11 residues. Germline V gene sequence: CDR1 SEHNR, CDR2 FQNEAQ (reference sequence).

The chain has TRBV10-3 and TRBJ2-3, with 9 positions matching TRBD1. V lost 2 bases and J lost 0; bases outside the gene matches: 9. Germline V gene sequence: CDR1 ENHRY, CDR2 SYGVKD. The CDR3 contains 18 residues. CDR3 sequence reads: CAISEPNPGTGSTDTQYF. Here the CDR3 DNA reads TGTGCCATCAGTGAGCCCAACCCCGGGACAGGGAGCACAGATACGCAGTATTTT.

This chain connects TRBV2 to TRBJ2-7; D is unclear. Germline loops: CDR1 SNHLY, CDR2 FYNNEI. This CDR3 spans 12 amino acids. Trimming removed 6 bases at V and 2 bases at J, with 8 bases between. The CDR3 spells CASRGSTYEQYF. The DNA for the CDR3 is TGTGCCAGCAGGGGCAGCACCTACGAGCAGTACTTC.

This clone has just one count. V is TRBV20-1 and J is TRBJ2-7, with a weak D call TRBD2 (5 bases). The V and J ends lost 0 bases and 5 bases respectively, with 14 bases between them. The CDR3 has 14 residues. Germline-derived CDR1 and CDR2 are DFQATT and SNEGSKA (reference sequence). The CDR3 loop is CSAREARGIHEQYF. CDR3 DNA sequence: TGCAGTGCTAGAGAAGCAAGAGGGATCCACGAGCAGTACTTC.

In this sample, this clone turned up many times. The CDR3 loop reads CASNKDSYTEAFF. The CDR3 bases are TGTGCCAGCAATAAGGACAGTTACACTGAAGCTTTCTTT. The chain carries TRBV2 and TRBJ1-1; D possibly corresponds to TRBD1 (6 bases). The V end was cut by 7 bases, the J end by 3 bases, with 12 bases between. There are 13 residues in the CDR3. Germline V gene lookup returns CDR1 SNHLY and CDR2 FYNNEI. The complete variable domain, with remaining parts taken from reference TRBV2 and TRBJ1-1, reads EPEVTQTPSHQVTQMGQEVILRCVPISNHLYFYWYRQILGQKVEFLVSFYNNEISEKSEIFDDQFSVERPDGSNFTLKIRSTKLEDSAMYFCASNKDSYTEAFFGQGTRLTVV.

Many counts were recorded for this clone. The rearrangement uses TRBV5-1 and TRBJ2-1; D call uncertain. V dropped 4 bases and J dropped 0 bases, with 17 bases sitting between them. The CDR3 sequence is 17 residues long. The germline V gene has CDR1 SGHRS and CDR2 YFSETQ. Written as DNA, the CDR3 is TGCGCCAGCAGCCTGCCCCATAGCCGAATCTCCTACAATGAGCAGTTCTTC. Amino acid sequence: CASSLPHSRISYNEQFF.

The genes are TRBV12-5 and TRBJ1-6; D is uncertain. Looked up from germline, CDR1 is LGHNT and CDR2 is FRNRAP. The CDR3 has 14 residues. V was cut by 3 bases and J by 7 bases, with 10 bases left in between. CDR3 in DNA: TGTGCTAGTGGTTTCGGTCAGGCGAATTCACCCCTCCACTTT. Its translation: CASGFGQANSPLHF.

This clone was seen many times. The rearrangement links TRBV2 to TRBJ1-2, with TRBD1 matching over 7 bases. The V gene end was trimmed by 2 bases and the J gene end by 7 bases; junction bases not matched to a gene: 7. Germline-derived CDR1 and CDR2 are SNHLY and FYNNEI. This CDR3 comprises 14 residues. The CDR3 here is CASSEWEGARGYTF. The CDR3 DNA is TGTGCCAGCAGTGAATGGGAGGGGGCGCGTGGCTACACCTTC. The whole variable domain, remainder taken from reference TRBV2 and TRBJ1-2, is EPEVTQTPSHQVTQMGQEVILRCVPISNHLYFYWYRQILGQKVEFLVSFYNNEISEKSEIFDDQFSVERPDGSNFTLKIRSTKLEDSAMYFCASSEWEGARGYTFGSGTRLTVV.

The chain employs TRBV18 and TRBJ1-1, with 8 bases lining up with TRBD1. The V gene's germline CDR1 is KGHSH and CDR2 LQKENI. The V gene end was trimmed by 3 bases and the J gene end by 1 base; junction bases not matched to a gene: 1. The CDR3 consists of 14 residues. The CDR3 region has the DNA TGTGCCAGCTCACCCGGGACAGGGAACACTGAAGCTTTCTTT. Translating gives CASSPGTGNTEAFF.

This clone was recorded at least ten times. The J gene is TRBJ2-1, the V gene TRBV6-1, with 8 positions matching TRBD2. CDR3 length: 15 residues. Trimming removed 6 bases from V and 8 bases from J; junction bases left unmatched: 12. The germline gives CDR1 MNHNS, CDR2 SASEGT. The CDR3 loop is CASSPTGGRSYEQFF. The CDR3 DNA is TGTGCCAGCAGCCCAACGGGCGGGAGGAGCTATGAGCAGTTCTTC.

This clone has only a few counts. V is TRBV6-1 and J is TRBJ1-4; the D gene is possibly TRBD1 (6 bases). Trimming took 2 bases from V and 12 from J, leaving 16 bases between them. CDR1 is MNHNS and CDR2 is SASEGT in the germline V gene. The CDR3 is made up of 14 amino acids. Here the CDR3 reads CASSEKSGARELFF. The CDR3 DNA sequence: TGTGCCAGCAGTGAAAAGTCGGGGGCTAGAGAACTGTTTTTT.

The rearrangement uses TRBV11-3 and TRBJ2-2; no clear D. The CDR3 has 12 amino acids. Germline CDR1 SGHNT, CDR2 YENEEA. V was shortened by 2 bases and J by 6 bases, with 4 bases between the two germline ends. The CDR3 spells CASSLNSGELFF. CDR3 sequence (DNA): TGTGCCAGCAGCTTAAACTCCGGGGAGCTGTTTTTT.

J is TRBJ1-2 and V is TRBV20-1; D is unresolved. This CDR3 is 12 amino acids long. Germline CDR1 DFQATT, CDR2 SNEGSKA (reference sequence). V lost 1 base to trimming and J lost 8 bases, with 11 bases between them. This CDR3 is CSARVGSQGYTF. In nucleotides, the CDR3 is TGCAGTGCTAGAGTGGGGTCGCAGGGCTACACCTTC.

There are a few counts of this clone. The CDR3 sequence is CASSYRGYEQYF. The CDR3 bases are TGTGCCAGCAGCTACAGGGGATACGAGCAGTACTTC. The chain employs TRBV12-3 or TRBV12-4 and TRBJ2-7; 7 positions agree with TRBD1. Trimming at V came to 6 bases and at J to 4 bases, leaving 3 bases not matched to a gene. This CDR3 is built from 12 residues.

The sample holds a few counts of this clone. This may be a read error, as it is one base from a much larger clone. The chain combines TRBV24-1 with TRBJ2-3; D remains unclear. This CDR3 is 14 amino acids long. Germline V gene data show CDR1 as KGHDR and CDR2 as SFDVKD. With 7 bases removed from V and 2 bases from J, the gap between germline ends came to 12 bases. Here the CDR3 DNA reads TGTGCCACCAGCCAGATGGGCCTCACAGATACGCAGTATTTT. Its translation is CATSQMGLTDTQYF.

In its sample, this clone was seen many times. This may arise from a read error, as a much more abundant clone is one base away. In this CDR3 the conserved last residue, phenylalanine or tryptophan, is missing, so a read error is likely. The chain combines TRBV11-3 with TRBJ2-1, with 9 nucleotides matching TRBD2. Looked up from germline, CDR1 is SGHNT and CDR2 is YENEEA. Unmatched junction bases numbered 9, after V lost 5 bases and J lost 4 bases. This CDR3 is built from 16 residues. CDR3 in DNA: TGTGCCAGCAGCCGTCACGCGGGAGGGGGTTACAATGAGCAGTTCCTC. Translated, it gives CASSRHAGGGYNEQFL.

This clone appeared many times. This chain joins TRBV27 and TRBJ1-4; D perhaps matches TRBD1 (5 bases). The CDR3 runs 15 residues. V was trimmed by 5 bases and J by 8 bases, leaving 18 bases between them. Per germline, CDR1 MNHEY and CDR2 SMNVEV (reference sequence). This CDR3 is CASSLDGTRGEKLFF. The CDR3 coding sequence is TGTGCCAGCAGTCTCGACGGGACCCGCGGGGAAAAACTGTTTTTT.

This clone appeared a few times. The V call is TRBV27, the J call TRBJ2-5, with D possibly being TRBD2 (5 bases). This CDR3 contains 15 residues. The germline V gene encodes CDR1 MNHEY and CDR2 SMNVEV (reference sequence). Between the trimmed V and J ends, which lost 2 bases and 4 bases, there was a span of 14 bases. CDR3 bases: TGTGCCAGCAGTTTAGGGAGCCGGGCTGGAGAGACCCAGTACTTC. Translated: CASSLGSRAGETQYF.

V and J are TRBV20-1 and TRBJ2-7, with 7 bases aligning to TRBD2. The CDR3 runs to 14 residues. Germline assignment: CDR1 DFQATT and CDR2 SNEGSKA (reference sequence). The V gene end was trimmed by 3 bases and the J gene end by 6 bases; junction bases not matched to a gene: 11. The CDR3 here is CSAREVGGPGEQYF. The CDR3 coding sequence is TGCAGTGCTAGGGAGGTGGGAGGGCCTGGCGAGCAGTACTTC.

The genes are TRBV2 and TRBJ1-6; D call uncertain. Germline assignment: CDR1 SNHLY and CDR2 FYNNEI. CDR3 length: 11 amino acids. The V and J ends lost 6 bases and 9 bases respectively, with 6 bases between them. Here the CDR3 reads CASRGVSPLHF. Written as DNA, the CDR3 is TGTGCCAGCAGAGGTGTTTCACCCCTCCACTTT.

This clone was seen more than once but under ten times. The chain combines TRBV28 with TRBJ1-2; TRBD1 is a possible D gene (6 bases). The CDR3 spans 15 residues. Germline lookup yields CDR1 MDHEN and CDR2 SYDVKM. Deletions cut 5 bases from V and 8 bases from J, with 21 bases between. The CDR3 nucleotides read TGTGCCAGCAGTCCATCGGACAGACCAGGATCGGGCTACACCTTC. Its translation is CASSPSDRPGSGYTF.

In this sample, this clone turned up a few times. This chain joins TRBV11-3 and TRBJ2-7; weak D call: TRBD2 (6 bases). Germline V gene data show CDR1 as SGHNT and CDR2 as YENEEA. The ends were cut back, 6 bases at V and 6 bases at J, with 12 bases in the middle. The CDR3 loop spans 12 amino acids. In DNA, the CDR3 is TGTGCCAGCAGGGGGGGAGGCGGCGAGCAGTACTTC. This codes for CASRGGGGEQYF. Variable domain in full (rest from reference TRBV11-3 and TRBJ2-7): EAGVVQSPRYKIIEKKQPVAFWCNPISGHNTLYWYLQNLGQGPELLIRYENEEAVDDSQLPKDRFSAERLKGVDSTLKIQPAELGDSAVYLCASRGGGGEQYFGPGTRLTVT.

The J gene is TRBJ2-7, the V gene TRBV20-1; no definite D call. The length of the CDR3 is 13 residues. Trimming removed 1 base at V and 2 bases at J, with 9 bases between. Germline CDR1 and CDR2: DFQATT and SNEGSKA (reference sequence). The CDR3 bases are TGCAGTGCTAGAGGTGGAAAACCCTACGAGCAGTACTTC. As protein: CSARGGKPYEQYF.

This clone appeared a few times. The chain is built from TRBV6-1 and TRBJ1-5; D gene uncertain. V was shortened by 7 bases and J by 6 bases, with 22 bases between the two germline ends. There are 16 residues in the CDR3. Germline CDR1 is MNHNS and CDR2 is SASEGT. CDR3 loop: CASKIGSSTRLQPQHF. The DNA of the CDR3 is TGTGCCAGCAAAATCGGGAGCAGCACTAGACTTCAGCCCCAGCATTTT.

In this sample, this clone turned up many times. The rearrangement links TRBV29-1 to TRBJ2-1; 9 bases agree with TRBD2. Germline CDR1 is SQVTM and CDR2 is ANQGSEA. The length of the CDR3 is 14 residues. The J segment lost 6 bases and the V segment lost 4 bases, leaving 7 bases of the junction unmatched. CDR3 DNA sequence: TGCAGCGTTGTGGGCGGGAGGGTGATCAATGAGCAGTTCTTC. Its translation: CSVVGGRVINEQFF.

The chain has TRBV6-1 and TRBJ1-2, with a possible D match to TRBD1 (5 bases). V lost 6 bases to trimming and J lost 1 base, with 12 bases between them. Per the germline V gene, CDR1 is MNHNS and CDR2 is SASEGT. The CDR3 length is 14 residues. The CDR3 region is CASSASGSNYGYTF. CDR3 nucleotide sequence: TGTGCCAGCAGCGCATCAGGGAGTAACTATGGCTACACCTTC.